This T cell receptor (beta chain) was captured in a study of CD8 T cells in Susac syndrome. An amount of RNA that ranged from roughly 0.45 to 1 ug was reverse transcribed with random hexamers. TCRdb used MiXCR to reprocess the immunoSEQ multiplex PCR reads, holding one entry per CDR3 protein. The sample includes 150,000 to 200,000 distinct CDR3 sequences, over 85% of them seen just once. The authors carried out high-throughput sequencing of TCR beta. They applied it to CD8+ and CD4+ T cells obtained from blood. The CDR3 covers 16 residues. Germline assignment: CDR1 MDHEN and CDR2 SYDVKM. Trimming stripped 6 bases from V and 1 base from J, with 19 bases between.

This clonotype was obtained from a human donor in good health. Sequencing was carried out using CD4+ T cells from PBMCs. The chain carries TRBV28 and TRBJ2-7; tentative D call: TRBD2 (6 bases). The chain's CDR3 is CASSTPGAGKSYEQYF. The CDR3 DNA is TGTGCCAGCAGCACCCCCGGGGCGGGAAAATCCTACGAGCAGTACTTC.